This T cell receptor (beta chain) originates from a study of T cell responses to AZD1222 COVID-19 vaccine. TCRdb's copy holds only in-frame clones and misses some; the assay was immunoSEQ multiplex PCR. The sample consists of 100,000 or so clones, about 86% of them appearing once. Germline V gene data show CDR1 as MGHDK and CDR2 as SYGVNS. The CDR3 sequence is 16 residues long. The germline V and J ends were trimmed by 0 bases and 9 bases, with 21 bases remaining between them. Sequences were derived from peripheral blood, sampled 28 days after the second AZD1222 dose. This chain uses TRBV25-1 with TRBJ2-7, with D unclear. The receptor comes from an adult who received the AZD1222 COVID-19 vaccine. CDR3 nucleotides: TGTGCCAGCAGTGAATACCTCCCTTCGGGTTTTGGCGGGCAGTACTTC. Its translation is CASSEYLPSGFGGQYF.